This TCR beta chain was identified in a study of CXCR3-negative and CXCR3-positive naive CD8 T cells. Study-level findings and limits: Similarly elevated diversity marked both naive subsets, with memory CD8+ cells showing far lower diversity. Comparison of naive cells showed more hydrophobic TRB CDR3s in CXCR3-positive than in CXCR3-negative naive cells.

Worth noting for this clonotype: Its matching antigen is unknown.

The TRB cDNA libraries were prepared by 5' RACE with UMI labels. Reprocessing the 5' RACE reads, TCRdb reports a single entry for every CDR3 protein and omits DNA. The sample has under 90,000 distinct CDR3 sequences. The TCR sequence derives from a human donor in good health. Some clones in this sample may be carry-over from other donors' samples. Sequences were obtained from naive CXCR3+ CD8+ T cells from blood. Regarding subset: CD45RO-CCR7+CD27+CD95- naive CD8+ T cells expressing CXCR3 (TNR3+).

CDR3 loop: CSVERDGLYNEQFF. V is TRBV29-1 and J is TRBJ2-1; TCRdb gives TRBD2 as the D gene, but with no DNA this cannot be confirmed. This CDR3 is built from 14 residues. Germline V gene sequence: CDR1 SQVTM, CDR2 ANQGSEA.